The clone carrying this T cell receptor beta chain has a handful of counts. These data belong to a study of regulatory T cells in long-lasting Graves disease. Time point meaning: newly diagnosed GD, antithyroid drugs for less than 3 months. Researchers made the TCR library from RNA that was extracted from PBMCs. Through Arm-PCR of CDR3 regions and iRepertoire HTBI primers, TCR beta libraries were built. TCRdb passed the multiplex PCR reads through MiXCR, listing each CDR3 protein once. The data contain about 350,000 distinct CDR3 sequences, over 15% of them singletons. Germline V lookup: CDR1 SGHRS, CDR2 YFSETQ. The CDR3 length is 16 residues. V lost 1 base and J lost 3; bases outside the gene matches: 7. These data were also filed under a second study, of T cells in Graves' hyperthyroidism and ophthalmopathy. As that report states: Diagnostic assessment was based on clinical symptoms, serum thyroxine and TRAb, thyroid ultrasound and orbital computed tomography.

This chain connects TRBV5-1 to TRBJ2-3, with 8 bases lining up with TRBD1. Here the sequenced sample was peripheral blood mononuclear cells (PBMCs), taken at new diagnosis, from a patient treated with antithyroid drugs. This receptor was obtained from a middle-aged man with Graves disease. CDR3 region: CASSLRVTGVTDTQYF. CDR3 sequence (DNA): TGCGCCAGCAGCTTGCGGGTGACAGGGGTGACAGATACGCAGTATTTT. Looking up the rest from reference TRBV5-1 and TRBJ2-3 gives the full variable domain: KAGVTQTPRYLIKTRGQQVTLSCSPISGHRSVSWYQQTPGQGLQFLFEYFSETQRNKGNFPGRFSGRQFSNSRSEMNVSTLELGDSALYLCASSLRVTGVTDTQYFGPGTRLTVL.